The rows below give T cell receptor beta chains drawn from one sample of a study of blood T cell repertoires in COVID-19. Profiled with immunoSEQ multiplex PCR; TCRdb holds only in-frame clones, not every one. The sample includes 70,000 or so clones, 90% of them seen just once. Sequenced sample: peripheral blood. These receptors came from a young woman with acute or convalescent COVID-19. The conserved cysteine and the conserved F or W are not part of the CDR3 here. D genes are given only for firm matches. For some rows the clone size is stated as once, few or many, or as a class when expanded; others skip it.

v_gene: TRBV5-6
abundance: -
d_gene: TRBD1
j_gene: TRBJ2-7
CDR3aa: ASSSLRDRGFEQY

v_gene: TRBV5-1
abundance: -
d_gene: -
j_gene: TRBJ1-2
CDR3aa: ASSLESARAGYT

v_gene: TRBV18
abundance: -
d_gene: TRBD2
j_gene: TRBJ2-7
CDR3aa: ASSLTSGGGSLHEQY

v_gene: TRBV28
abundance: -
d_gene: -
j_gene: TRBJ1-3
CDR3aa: ASSLSGQLFSGNTIY

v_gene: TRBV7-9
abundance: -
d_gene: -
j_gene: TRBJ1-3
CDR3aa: ASSFSGVGGTGNTIY

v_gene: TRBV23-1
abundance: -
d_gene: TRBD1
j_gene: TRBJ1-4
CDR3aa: ASSNRDSNEKLF

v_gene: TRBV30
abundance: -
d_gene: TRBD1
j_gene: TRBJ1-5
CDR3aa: AWSDQTGGGQPQH

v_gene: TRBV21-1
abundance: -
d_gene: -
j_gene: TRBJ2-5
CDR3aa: ASSNKIRQGSDETQY

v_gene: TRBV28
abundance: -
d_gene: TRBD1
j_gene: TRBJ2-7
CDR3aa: ASRKMTGSYEQY

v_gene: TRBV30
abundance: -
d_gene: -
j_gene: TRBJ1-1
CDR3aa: AVDRLNTEAF

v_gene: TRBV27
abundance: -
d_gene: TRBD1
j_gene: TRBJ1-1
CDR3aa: ASSTYGGQEAF

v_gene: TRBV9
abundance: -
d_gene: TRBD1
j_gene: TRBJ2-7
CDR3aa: ASSVQPTGGFYEQY

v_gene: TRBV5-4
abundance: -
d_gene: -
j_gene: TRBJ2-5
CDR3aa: ASSSLGRGGAPETQY

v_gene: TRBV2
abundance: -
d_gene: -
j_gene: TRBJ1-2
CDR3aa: ASSEFLQSPYGYT

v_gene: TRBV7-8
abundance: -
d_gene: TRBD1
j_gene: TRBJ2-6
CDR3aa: ASSSYRGSGANVLT

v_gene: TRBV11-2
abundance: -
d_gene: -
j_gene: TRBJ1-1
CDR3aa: ASSLEVGTNTEAF

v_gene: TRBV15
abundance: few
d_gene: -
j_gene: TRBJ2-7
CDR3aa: ATSRDRAPGGEQY

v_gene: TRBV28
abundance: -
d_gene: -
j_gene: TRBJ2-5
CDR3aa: ASSLGRLWETQY

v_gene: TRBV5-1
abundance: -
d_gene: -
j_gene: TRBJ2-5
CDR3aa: ASSLVSGRRETQY

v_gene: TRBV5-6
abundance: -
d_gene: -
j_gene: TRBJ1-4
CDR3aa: ASSLGAQGEKLF

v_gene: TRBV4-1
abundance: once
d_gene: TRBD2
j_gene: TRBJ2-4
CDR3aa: ASSQGPAGGPVNIQY

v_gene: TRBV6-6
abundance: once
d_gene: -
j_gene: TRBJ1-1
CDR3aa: ASRTDTNTEAF

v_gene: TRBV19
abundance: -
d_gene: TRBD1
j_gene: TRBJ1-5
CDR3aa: ASRPGTGRRSNQPQH

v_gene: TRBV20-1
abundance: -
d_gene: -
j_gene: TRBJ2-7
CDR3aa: SASERYEQY

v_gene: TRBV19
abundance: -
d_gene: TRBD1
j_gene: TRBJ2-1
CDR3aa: ASSALDREKQF

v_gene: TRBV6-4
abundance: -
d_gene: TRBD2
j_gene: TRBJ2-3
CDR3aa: ASSAELAGGPNTDTQY